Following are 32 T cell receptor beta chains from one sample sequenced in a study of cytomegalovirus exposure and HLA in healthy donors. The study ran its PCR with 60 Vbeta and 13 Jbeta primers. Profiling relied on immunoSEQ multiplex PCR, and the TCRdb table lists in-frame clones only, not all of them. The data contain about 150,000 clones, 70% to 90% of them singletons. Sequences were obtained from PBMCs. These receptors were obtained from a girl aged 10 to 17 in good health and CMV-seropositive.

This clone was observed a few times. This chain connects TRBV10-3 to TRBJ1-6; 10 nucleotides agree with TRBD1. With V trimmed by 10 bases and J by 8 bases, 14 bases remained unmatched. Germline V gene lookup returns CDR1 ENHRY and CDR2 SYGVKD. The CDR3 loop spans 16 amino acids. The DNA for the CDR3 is TGTGCCACCAAAGCTCTCCGGGACAGGGGCGATTCACCCCTCCACTTT. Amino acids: CATKALRDRGDSPLHF.

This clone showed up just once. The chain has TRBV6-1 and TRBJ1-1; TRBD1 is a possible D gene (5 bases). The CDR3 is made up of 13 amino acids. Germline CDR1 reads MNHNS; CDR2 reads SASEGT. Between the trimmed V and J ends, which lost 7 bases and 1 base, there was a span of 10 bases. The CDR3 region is CASTLGGNTEAFF. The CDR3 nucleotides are TGTGCCAGCACACTGGGGGGGAACACTGAAGCTTTCTTT.

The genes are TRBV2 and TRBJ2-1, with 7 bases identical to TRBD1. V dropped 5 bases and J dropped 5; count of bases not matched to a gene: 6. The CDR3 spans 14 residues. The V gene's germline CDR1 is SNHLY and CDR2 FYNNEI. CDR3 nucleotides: TGTGCCAGCAGTAGACAGGGAAGGGACAATGAGCAGTTCTTC. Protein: CASSRQGRDNEQFF.

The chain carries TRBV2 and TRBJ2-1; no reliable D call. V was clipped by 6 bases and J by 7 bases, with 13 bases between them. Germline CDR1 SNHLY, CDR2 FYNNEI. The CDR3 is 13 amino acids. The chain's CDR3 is CASSPGFSNEQFF. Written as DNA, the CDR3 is TGTGCCAGCAGCCCGGGTTTCTCAAATGAGCAGTTCTTC.

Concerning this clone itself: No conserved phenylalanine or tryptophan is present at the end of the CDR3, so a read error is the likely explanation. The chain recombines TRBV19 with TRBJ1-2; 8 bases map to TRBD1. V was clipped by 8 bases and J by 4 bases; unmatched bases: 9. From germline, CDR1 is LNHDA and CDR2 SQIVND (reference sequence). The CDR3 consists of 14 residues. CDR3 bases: TGTGCCAGTGCGATAAGGGGACAGGTCTATGGCTACACCTCC. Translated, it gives CASAIRGQVYGYTS.

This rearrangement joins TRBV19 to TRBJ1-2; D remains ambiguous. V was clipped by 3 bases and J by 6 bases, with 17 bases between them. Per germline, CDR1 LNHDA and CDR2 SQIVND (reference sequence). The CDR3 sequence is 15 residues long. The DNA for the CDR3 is TGTGCCAGTAGTATTAGTTCTTTGTCGAGGGATGGCTACACCTTC. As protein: CASSISSLSRDGYTF.

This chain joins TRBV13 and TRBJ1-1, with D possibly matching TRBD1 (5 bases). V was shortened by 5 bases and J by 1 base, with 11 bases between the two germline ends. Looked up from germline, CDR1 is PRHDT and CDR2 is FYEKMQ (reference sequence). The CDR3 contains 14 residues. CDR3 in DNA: TGTGCCAGCAGCCCGGGGGTGTCGAACACTGAAGCTTTCTTT. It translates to CASSPGVSNTEAFF.

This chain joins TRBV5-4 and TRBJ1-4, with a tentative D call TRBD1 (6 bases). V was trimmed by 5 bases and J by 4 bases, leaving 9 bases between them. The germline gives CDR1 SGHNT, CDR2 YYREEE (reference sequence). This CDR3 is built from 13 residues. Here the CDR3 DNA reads TGTGCCAGCAGTCTGGACAGTAATGAAAAACTGTTTTTT. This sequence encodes CASSLDSNEKLFF.

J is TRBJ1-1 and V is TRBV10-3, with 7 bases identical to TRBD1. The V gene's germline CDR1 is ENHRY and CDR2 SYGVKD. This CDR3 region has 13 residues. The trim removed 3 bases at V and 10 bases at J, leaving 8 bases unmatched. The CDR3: CAISDGTALGAFF. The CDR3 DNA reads TGTGCCATCAGTGACGGGACAGCCCTTGGAGCTTTCTTT.

The CDR3 region is CASSGGAPHGYTF. The CDR3 nucleotides are TGCGCCAGCAGTGGGGGGGCGCCCCATGGCTACACCTTC. This rearrangement joins TRBV5-1 to TRBJ1-2; tentatively, D is TRBD1 (6 bases). CDR1 and CDR2 (germline): SGHRS, YFSETQ. The CDR3 contains 13 residues. The V gene lost 5 bases and the J gene lost 6 bases, with 14 bases spanning the gap.

Here the CDR3 reads CASSTPYGPGRTEAFF. DNA for the CDR3: TGTGCCAGTAGTACTCCCTACGGCCCCGGGAGAACTGAAGCTTTCTTT. V is TRBV19 and J is TRBJ1-1, with D unclear. V shed 4 bases and J shed 5 bases, with 20 bases lying between them. The CDR3 length is 16 residues. In germline, CDR1 is LNHDA, CDR2 SQIVND (reference sequence).

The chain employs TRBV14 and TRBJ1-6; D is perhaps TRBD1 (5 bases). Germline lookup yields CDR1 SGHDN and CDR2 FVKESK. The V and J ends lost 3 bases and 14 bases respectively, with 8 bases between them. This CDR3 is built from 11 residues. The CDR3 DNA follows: TGTGCCAGCAGCCAGGGGCTGACCCTCCACTTT. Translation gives CASSQGLTLHF.

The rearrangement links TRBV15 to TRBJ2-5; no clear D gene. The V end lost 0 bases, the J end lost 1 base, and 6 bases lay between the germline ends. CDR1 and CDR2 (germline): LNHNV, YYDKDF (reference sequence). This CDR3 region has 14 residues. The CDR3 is CATSRDNGQETQYF. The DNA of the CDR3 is TGTGCCACCAGCAGAGATAACGGCCAAGAGACCCAGTACTTC.

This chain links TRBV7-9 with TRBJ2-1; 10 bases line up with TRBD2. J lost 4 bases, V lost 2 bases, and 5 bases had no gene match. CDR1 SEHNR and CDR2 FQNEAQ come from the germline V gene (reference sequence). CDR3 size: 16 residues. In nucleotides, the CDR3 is TGTGCCAGCAGCTTAATCCTAGCGGGGGATTACAATGAGCAGTTCTTC. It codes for CASSLILAGDYNEQFF.

CDR3: CASSESSFGQGYHEQYF. CDR3 nucleotide sequence: TGCGCCAGCAGTGAGTCGTCTTTTGGACAGGGGTACCACGAGCAGTACTTC. The chain couples TRBV10-1 to TRBJ2-7; 9 nucleotides align to TRBD1. This CDR3 is built from 17 residues. The J segment lost 5 bases and the V segment lost 0 bases, leaving 11 bases of the junction unmatched. In germline, CDR1 is WNHNN, CDR2 SYGVQD (reference sequence).

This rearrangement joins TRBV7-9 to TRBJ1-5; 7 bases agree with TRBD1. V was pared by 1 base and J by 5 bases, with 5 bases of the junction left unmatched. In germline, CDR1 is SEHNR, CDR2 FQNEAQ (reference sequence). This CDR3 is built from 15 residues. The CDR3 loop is CASSLGTGHYQPQHF. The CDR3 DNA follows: TGTGCCAGCAGCTTAGGGACAGGTCACTATCAGCCCCAGCATTTT. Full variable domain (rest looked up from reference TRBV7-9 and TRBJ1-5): DTGVSQNPRHKITKRGQNVTFRCDPISEHNRLYWYRQTLGQGPEFLTYFQNEAQLEKSRLLSDRFSAERPKGSFSTLEIQRTEQGDSAMYLCASSLGTGHYQPQHFGDGTRLSIL.

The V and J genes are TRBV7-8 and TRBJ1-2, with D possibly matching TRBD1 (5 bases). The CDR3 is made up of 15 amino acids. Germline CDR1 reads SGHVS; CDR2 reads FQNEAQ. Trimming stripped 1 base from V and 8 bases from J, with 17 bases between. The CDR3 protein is CASSLGAGPRWGYTF. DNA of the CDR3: TGTGCCAGCAGCTTAGGGGCAGGGCCGAGGTGGGGCTACACCTTC.

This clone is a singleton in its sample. CDR3 DNA: TGTGCCAGCTCACCGGTCAGCGACGAGCAGTACTTC. As protein: CASSPVSDEQYF. The chain joins TRBV18 to TRBJ2-7; D unclear. The CDR3 is 12 residues long. Trimming took 3 bases from V and 5 from J, leaving 8 bases between them. Germline CDR1 KGHSH, CDR2 LQKENI.

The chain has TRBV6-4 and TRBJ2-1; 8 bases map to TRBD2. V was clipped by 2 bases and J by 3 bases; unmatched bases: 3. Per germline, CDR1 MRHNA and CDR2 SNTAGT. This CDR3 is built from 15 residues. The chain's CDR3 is CASSDESGGYNEQFF. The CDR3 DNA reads TGTGCCAGCAGTGACGAAAGCGGGGGCTACAATGAGCAGTTCTTC.

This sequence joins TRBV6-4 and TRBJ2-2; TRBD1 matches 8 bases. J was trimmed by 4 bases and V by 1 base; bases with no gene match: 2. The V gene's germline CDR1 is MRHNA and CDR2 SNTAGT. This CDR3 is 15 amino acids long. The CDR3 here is CASSDLTGATGELFF. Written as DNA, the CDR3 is TGTGCCAGCAGTGACTTGACAGGGGCCACCGGGGAGCTGTTTTTT.

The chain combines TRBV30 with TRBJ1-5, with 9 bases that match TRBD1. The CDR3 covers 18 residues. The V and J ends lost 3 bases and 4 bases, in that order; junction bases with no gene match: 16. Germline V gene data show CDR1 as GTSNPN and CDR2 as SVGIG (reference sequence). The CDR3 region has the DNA TGTGCCTGGAGCCTGACTACCCCCGGGACAGGGAGGAATCAGCCCCAGCATTTT. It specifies CAWSLTTPGTGRNQPQHF.

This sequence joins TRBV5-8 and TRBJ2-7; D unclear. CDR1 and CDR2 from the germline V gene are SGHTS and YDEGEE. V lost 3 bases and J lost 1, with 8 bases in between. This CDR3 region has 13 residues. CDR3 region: CASSSRASYEQYF. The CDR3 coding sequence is TGTGCCAGCAGCTCTAGAGCATCCTACGAGCAGTACTTC.

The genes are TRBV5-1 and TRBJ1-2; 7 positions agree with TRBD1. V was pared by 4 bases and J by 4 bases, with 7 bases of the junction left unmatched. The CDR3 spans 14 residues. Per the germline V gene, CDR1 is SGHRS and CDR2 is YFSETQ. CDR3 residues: CASSPRDSPYGYTF. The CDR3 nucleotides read TGCGCCAGCAGCCCAAGGGACAGTCCCTATGGCTACACCTTC.

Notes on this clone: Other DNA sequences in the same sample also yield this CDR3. This CDR3 is CASSATGKSYNSPLHF. CDR3 in DNA: TGTGCCAGCAGCGCAACAGGGAAGTCCTATAATTCACCCCTCCACTTT. The chain uses TRBV9 and TRBJ1-6; D possibly corresponds to TRBD1 (6 bases). V lost 3 bases to trimming and J lost 1 base, with 11 bases between them. The V gene's germline CDR1 is SGDLS and CDR2 YYNGEE. The CDR3 runs to 16 residues.

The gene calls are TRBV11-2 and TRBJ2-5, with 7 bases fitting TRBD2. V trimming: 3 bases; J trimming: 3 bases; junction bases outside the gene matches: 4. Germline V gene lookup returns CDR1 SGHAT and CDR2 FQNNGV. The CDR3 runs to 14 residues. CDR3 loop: CASSLGDYEETQYF. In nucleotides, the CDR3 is TGTGCCAGCAGCTTGGGGGACTACGAAGAGACCCAGTACTTC. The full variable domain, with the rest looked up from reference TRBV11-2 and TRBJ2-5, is EAGVAQSPRYKIIEKRQSVAFWCNPISGHATLYWYQQILGQGPKLLIQFQNNGVVDDSQLPKDRFSAERLKGVDSTLKIQPAKLEDSAVYLCASSLGDYEETQYFGPGTRLLVL.

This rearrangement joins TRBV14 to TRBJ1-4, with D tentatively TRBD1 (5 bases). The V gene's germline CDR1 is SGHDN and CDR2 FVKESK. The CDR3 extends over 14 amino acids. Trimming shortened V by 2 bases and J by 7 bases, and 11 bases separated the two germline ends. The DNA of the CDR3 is TGTGCCAGCAGCCAAAATTGGGGCGGTGAAAAACTGTTTTTT. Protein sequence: CASSQNWGGEKLFF.

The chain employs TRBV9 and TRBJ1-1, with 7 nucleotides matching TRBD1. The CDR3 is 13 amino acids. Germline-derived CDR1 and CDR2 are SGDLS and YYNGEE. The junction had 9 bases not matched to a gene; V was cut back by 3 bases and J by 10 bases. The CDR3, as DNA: TGTGCCAGCAGCGGGACAGGCCCCTCGAGAGCTTTCTTT. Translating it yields CASSGTGPSRAFF. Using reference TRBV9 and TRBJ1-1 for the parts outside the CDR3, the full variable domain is DSGVTQTPKHLITATGQRVTLRCSPRSGDLSVYWYQQSLDQGLQFLIQYYNGEERAKGNILERFSAQQFPDLHSELNLSSLELGDSALYFCASSGTGPSRAFFGQGTRLTVV.

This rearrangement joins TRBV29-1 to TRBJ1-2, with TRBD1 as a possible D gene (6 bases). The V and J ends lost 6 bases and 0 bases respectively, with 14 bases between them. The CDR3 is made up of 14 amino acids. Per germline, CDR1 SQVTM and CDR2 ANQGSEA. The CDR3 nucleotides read TGCAGCGTCCCCCGGGACACACCTAACTATGGCTACACCTTC. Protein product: CSVPRDTPNYGYTF.

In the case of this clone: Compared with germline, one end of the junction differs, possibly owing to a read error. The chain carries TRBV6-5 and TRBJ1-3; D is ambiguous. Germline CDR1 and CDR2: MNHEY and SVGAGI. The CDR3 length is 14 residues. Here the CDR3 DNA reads TGTGCCAGCAGTTACCAAAGAGGTGGATACACCATATATTTT. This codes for CASSYQRGGYTIYF.

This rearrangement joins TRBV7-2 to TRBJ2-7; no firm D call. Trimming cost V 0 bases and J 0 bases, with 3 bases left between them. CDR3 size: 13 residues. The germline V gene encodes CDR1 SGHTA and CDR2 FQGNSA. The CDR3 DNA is TGTGCCAGCAGCTTAGCTAGCTCCTACGAGCAGTACTTC. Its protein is CASSLASSYEQYF.

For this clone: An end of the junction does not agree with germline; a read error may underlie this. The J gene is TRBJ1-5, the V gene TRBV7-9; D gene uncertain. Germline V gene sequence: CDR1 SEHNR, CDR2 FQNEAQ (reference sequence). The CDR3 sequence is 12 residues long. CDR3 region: CASSFSDQPQHF. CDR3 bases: TGTGCCAGCAGCTTTAGCGATCAGCCCCAGCATTTT.

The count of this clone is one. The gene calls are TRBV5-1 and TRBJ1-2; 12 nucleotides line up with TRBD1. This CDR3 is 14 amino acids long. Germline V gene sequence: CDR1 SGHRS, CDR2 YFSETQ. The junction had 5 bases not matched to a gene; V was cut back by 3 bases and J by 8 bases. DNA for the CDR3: TGCGCCAGCAGCTCTGGGACAGGGGGCGAGGGCTACACCTTC. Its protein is CASSSGTGGEGYTF.